The text below deals with one T cell receptor beta chain. Its antigen is unknown. Libraries were prepared by immunoSEQ multiplex PCR; TCRdb keeps only in-frame clonotypes and omits some of them. Of tens of thousands of clones in the sample, more than 60% were seen once. V was cut by 5 bases and J by 2 bases, with 6 bases left in between. The CDR3 contains 12 residues. The germline CDR1 and CDR2 sequences are LNHDA and SQIVND (reference sequence). The sample is drawn from a study of T cell responses to AZD1222 COVID-19 vaccine. General study results and limits: The donors showed a predominance of white British ancestry and of females, with possible underestimation of clonal diversity. Just a handful of people given AZD1222 tested seropositive at baseline.

The chain recombines TRBV19 with TRBJ1-2; a weak D match, TRBD1 (5 bases). The specimen comprised peripheral blood, sampled on day 0 of MenACWY control vaccination. This TCR was recovered from an adult in good health. CDR3 in amino acids: CASSRGNYGYTF. The CDR3 nucleotides are TGTGCCAGTAGTCGGGGGAACTATGGCTACACCTTC.